The clone carrying this TCR beta chain was picked up a small number of times. The antigen remains unidentified. It was with 60 Vbeta and 13 Jbeta primers that the PCR ran. Clones were read by immunoSEQ multiplex PCR, and TCRdb kept only the in-frame ones, dropping some. The sample shows about 92,000 clones, 69% of them seen only once. The sample originates from a study of cytomegalovirus exposure and HLA in healthy donors. Study findings and constraints: Indistinguishable V segments such as TRBV6-2 and TRBV6-3 were excluded. Later work found most CMV-associated TCR beta chains apparently HLA-restricted. Solely CMV serostatus was available to characterize immune exposure.

Germline V gene data show CDR1 as GTSNPN and CDR2 as SVGIG (reference sequence). The trim removed 5 bases at V and 5 bases at J, leaving 5 bases unmatched. This CDR3 is built from 13 residues. What was sequenced was PBMCs. This TCR came from a man aged 50 to 60 in good health and CMV-seronegative. J is TRBJ1-1 and V is TRBV30, with 10 nucleotides matching TRBD1. CDR3 residues: CAWDRDRGTEAFF. The DNA of the CDR3 is TGTGCCTGGGACCGGGACAGGGGAACTGAAGCTTTCTTT.